This paragraph covers one TCR beta chain sequence. As yet, its antigen is unknown. A single heparinised blood sample, averaging about 120 mL, was obtained per donor. This sample is drawn from a study of beta chain features in type 1 diabetes. Study background: Sorted cells numbering around 110,000,000 were examined across all samples.

The CDR3 has 17 residues. V gave up 2 bases and J gave up 2 bases; unmatched junction bases: 11. Germline CDR1 and CDR2: SGHNT and YYREEE (reference sequence). Whole-study results and caveats: High-TCR-expressing cells could be over-represented by cDNA sequencing. TCRB CDR3s were moderately but significantly shorter in Type 1 diabetes patients in all four CD4+ subsets.

What was sequenced were expressed TCRB transcripts, since all of the isolated RNA had been reverse transcribed. Assay: immunoSEQ multiplex PCR; the TCRdb copy retains only in-frame clones and omits some. The data show about 280,000 clones, with about 15% seen just once and approximately 0.015% held by the top ten. This TCR derives from a man between 18 and 29 years old with type 1 diabetes. Sequencing was done on a sample of naive CD4+ T cells from blood. The V gene is TRBV5-4, the J gene TRBJ2-3; 7 nucleotides agree with TRBD2. For the CDR3, the DNA is TGTGCCAGCAGCTTACCGGGGGGAAGCTTTTCCACAGATACGCAGTATTTT. It specifies CASSLPGGSFSTDTQYF.